Listed below are T cell receptor beta chains from one sample, sequenced in a study of Graves' ophthalmopathy and Graves' hyperthyroidism. Via MiXCR, TCRdb re-called the multiplex PCR reads, giving one row per CDR3 protein. The sample contains some 520,000 distinct CDR3 sequences, approximately 15% of which appear only once. Sequenced input: blood. These receptors all come from a woman in her twenties or thirties with Graves' ophthalmopathy. Both conserved end residues are part of each CDR3. A D gene is named only where the DNA matches it firmly. Some rows have no size entry. The others give once, few or many, or a class for an expanded clone.

V gene	clone size	CDR3 length	D gene	J gene	CDR3 protein	CDR3 DNA
TRBV30	.	11	TRBD1	TRBJ1-1	CAWRTGPEAFF	TGTGCCTGGAGGACAGGGCCTGAAGCTTTCTTT
TRBV5-4	few	12	.	TRBJ1-1	CASSLAPAEAFF	TGTGCCAGCAGCTTGGCGCCAGCTGAAGCTTTCTTT
TRBV12-3/TRBV12-4	many	13	.	TRBJ2-5	CASSLDGSETQYF	TGTGCCAGCAGTTTAGATGGTAGCGAGACCCAGTACTTC
TRBV6-5	.	17	.	TRBJ1-5	CASSYLGHGYGNQPQHF	TGTGCCAGCAGTTACCTGGGACATGGGTACGGCAATCAGCCCCAGCATTTT
TRBV11-2	many	11	.	TRBJ1-1	CASSSARGAFF	TGTGCCAGCAGCTCAGCCAGGGGAGCTTTCTTT
TRBV6-4	many	17	.	TRBJ1-2	CASSDGGTPTWDHGYTF	TGTGCCAGCAGTGACGGCGGGACACCGACGTGGGATCATGGCTACACCTTC
TRBV18	.	16	.	TRBJ1-2	CASSPSEDRSGYGYTF	TGTGCCAGCTCACCGTCGGAGGACAGATCCGGCTATGGCTACACCTTC
TRBV6-2/TRBV6-3	many	18	TRBD2	TRBJ2-7	CASSYSSTLLAGRYEQYF	TGTGCCAGCAGTTACTCGTCCACTTTACTAGCGGGAAGGTACGAGCAGTACTTC
TRBV28	.	17	TRBD1	TRBJ2-7	CASSSRGRGQASYEQYF	TGTGCCAGCAGCTCCCGCGGACGGGGACAGGCTTCCTACGAGCAGTACTTC
TRBV6-5	many	14	.	TRBJ1-1	CASSGTPLNTEAFF	TGTGCCAGCAGCGGTACCCCCCTTAACACTGAAGCTTTCTTT
TRBV7-2	few	15	.	TRBJ2-4	CASSLQGSAKNIQYF	TGTGCCAGCAGCTTACAGGGCTCGGCCAAAAACATTCAGTACTTC
TRBV5-1	.	14	.	TRBJ1-1	CASTLRGAHTEAFF	TGCGCCAGCACCCTCCGGGGAGCCCACACTGAAGCTTTCTTT
TRBV20-1	many	13	.	TRBJ1-5	CSARDRENQPQHF	TGCAGTGCTAGAGACAGGGAGAATCAGCCCCAGCATTTT
TRBV5-1	many	14	.	TRBJ1-1	CASARTAVNTEAFF	TGCGCCAGCGCTAGGACAGCCGTGAACACTGAAGCTTTCTTT
TRBV24-1	.	15	TRBD2	TRBJ2-3	CATSSGLASTDTQYF	TGTGCCACCAGTTCGGGACTAGCAAGCACAGATACGCAGTATTTT
TRBV12-3/TRBV12-4	many	16	TRBD2	TRBJ2-5	CASSFTSGGVWETQYF	TGTGCCAGCAGTTTCACTAGCGGGGGGGTTTGGGAGACCCAGTACTTC